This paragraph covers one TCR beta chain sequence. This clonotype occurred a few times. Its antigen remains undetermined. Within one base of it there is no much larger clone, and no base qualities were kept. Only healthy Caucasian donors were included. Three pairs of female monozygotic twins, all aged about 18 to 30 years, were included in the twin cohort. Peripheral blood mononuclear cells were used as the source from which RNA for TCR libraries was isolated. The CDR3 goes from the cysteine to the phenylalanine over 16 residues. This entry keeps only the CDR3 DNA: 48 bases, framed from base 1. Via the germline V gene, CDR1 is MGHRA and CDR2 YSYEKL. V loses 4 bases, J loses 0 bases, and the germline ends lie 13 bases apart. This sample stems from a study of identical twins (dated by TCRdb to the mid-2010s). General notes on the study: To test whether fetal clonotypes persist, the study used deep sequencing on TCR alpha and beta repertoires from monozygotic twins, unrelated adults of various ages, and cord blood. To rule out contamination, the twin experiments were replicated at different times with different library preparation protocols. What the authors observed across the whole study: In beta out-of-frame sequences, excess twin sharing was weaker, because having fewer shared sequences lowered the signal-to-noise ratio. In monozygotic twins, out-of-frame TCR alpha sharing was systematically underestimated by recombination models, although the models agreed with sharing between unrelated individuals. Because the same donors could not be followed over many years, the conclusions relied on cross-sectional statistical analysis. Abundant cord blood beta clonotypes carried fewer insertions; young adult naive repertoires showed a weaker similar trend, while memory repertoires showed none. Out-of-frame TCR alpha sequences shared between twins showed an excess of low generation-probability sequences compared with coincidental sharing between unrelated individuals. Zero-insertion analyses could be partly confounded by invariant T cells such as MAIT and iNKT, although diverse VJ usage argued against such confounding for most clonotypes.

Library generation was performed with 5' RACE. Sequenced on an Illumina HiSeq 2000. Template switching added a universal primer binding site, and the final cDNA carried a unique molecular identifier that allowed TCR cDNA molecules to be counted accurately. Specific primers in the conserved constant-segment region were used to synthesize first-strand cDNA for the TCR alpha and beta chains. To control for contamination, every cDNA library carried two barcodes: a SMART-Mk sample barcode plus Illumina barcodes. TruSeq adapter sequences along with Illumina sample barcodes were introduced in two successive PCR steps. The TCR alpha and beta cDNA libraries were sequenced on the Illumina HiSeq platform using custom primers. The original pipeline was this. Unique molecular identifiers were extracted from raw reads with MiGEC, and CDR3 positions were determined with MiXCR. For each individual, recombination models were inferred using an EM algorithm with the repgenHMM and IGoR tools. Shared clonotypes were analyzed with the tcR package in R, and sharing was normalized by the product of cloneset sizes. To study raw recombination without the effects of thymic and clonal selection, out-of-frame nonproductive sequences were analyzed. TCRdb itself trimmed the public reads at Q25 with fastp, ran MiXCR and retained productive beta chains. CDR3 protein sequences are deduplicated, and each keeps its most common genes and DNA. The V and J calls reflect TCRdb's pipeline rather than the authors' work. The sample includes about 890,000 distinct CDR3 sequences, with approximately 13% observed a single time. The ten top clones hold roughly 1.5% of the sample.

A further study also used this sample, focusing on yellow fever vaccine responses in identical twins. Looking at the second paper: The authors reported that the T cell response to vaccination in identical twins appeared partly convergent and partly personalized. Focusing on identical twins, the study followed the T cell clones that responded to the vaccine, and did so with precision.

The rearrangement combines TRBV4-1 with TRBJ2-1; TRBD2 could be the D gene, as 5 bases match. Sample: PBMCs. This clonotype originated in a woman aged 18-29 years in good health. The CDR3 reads CASSPRTRSSYNEQFF. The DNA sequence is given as TGCGCCAGCAGCCCCCGGACTCGGAGCTCCTACAATGAGCAGTTCTTC.